This entry lists 15 T cell receptor beta chains sequenced from one sample in a study of blood T cell repertoires in COVID-19. Clones were read by immunoSEQ multiplex PCR, and TCRdb kept only the in-frame ones, dropping some. The data show about 190,000 clones, with just under 90% seen just once and 0.8% to 1% held by the top ten. The sequenced material came from peripheral blood. The receptors were gathered from a woman under 30 who had recovered from COVID-19.

This clone appeared once. The V gene is TRBV19, the J gene TRBJ2-2; 7 bases fit TRBD2. The junction had 4 bases not matched to a gene; V was cut back by 6 bases and J by 3 bases. There are 14 residues in the CDR3. The germline gives CDR1 LNHDA, CDR2 SQIVND (reference sequence). In DNA form, the CDR3 reads TGTGCCAGTAGAGGGAGGGCCGACACCGGGGAGCTGTTTTTT. As protein: CASRGRADTGELFF.

This sequence joins TRBV5-1 and TRBJ1-3; D unresolved. Trimming removed 0 bases at V and 4 bases at J, with 8 bases between. Per germline, CDR1 SGHRS and CDR2 YFSETQ. The CDR3 is 14 residues long. CDR3 protein: CASSLGGVGNTIYF. The CDR3 DNA follows: TGCGCCAGCAGCTTGGGAGGAGTGGGAAACACCATATATTTT.

This chain links TRBV29-1 with TRBJ1-3, with 9 positions matching TRBD1. The CDR3 is 14 residues long. The V segment lost 7 bases and the J segment 0 bases; nucleotides outside the gene matches: 4. Germline values: CDR1 SQVTM, CDR2 ANQGSEA. This chain's CDR3 is CSGQGGSSGNTIYF. DNA of the CDR3: TGCAGCGGACAGGGGGGCAGCTCTGGAAACACCATATATTTT. The full variable domain, completed using reference TRBV29-1 and TRBJ1-3, is SAVISQKPSRDICQRGTSLTIQCQVDSQVTMMFWYRQQPGQSLTLIATANQGSEATYESGFVIDKFPISRPNLTFSTLTVSNMSPEDSSIYLCSGQGGSSGNTIYFGEGSWLTVV.

The chain uses TRBV20-1 and TRBJ1-2; D not resolved. The germline V gene has CDR1 DFQATT and CDR2 SNEGSKA (reference sequence). V lost 3 bases and J lost 2, with 10 bases in between. CDR3 length: 13 residues. The DNA of the CDR3 is TGCAGTGCTAGTCCGGGGAACAACTATGGCTACACCTTC. Encoded protein: CSASPGNNYGYTF.

The genes are TRBV6-5 and TRBJ1-3; D may be TRBD1 (5 bases). The CDR3 sequence is 16 residues long. V was shortened by 0 bases and J by 0 bases, with 9 bases between the two germline ends. Germline lookup yields CDR1 MNHEY and CDR2 SVGAGI. The CDR3 DNA is TGTGCCAGCAGTTACTCAGGGGCCAGCTCTGGAAACACCATATATTTT. Its protein is CASSYSGASSGNTIYF.

The rearrangement uses TRBV5-1 and TRBJ2-3, with 7 positions matching TRBD2. Trimming took 2 bases from V and 2 from J; bases not matched to a gene: 8. CDR1 and CDR2 from the germline V gene are SGHRS and YFSETQ. The CDR3 spans 16 residues. The CDR3 DNA sequence: TGCGCCAGCAGCTTTGGGCTAGCGGAAGTCACAGATACGCAGTATTTT. It translates to CASSFGLAEVTDTQYF.

This chain uses TRBV4-3 with TRBJ1-5; perhaps TRBD1 as D (6 bases). CDR1 LGHNA and CDR2 YSLEER come from the germline V gene. This CDR3 contains 16 residues. Trimming removed 0 bases from V and 7 bases from J, with 16 bases in between. In DNA, the CDR3 is TGCGCCAGCAGCCAAGATAACACAGGGTGGCCCCAGCCCCAGCATTTT. This codes for CASSQDNTGWPQPQHF.

The chain uses TRBV27 and TRBJ1-3, with TRBD1 as a possible D gene (5 bases). Germline values: CDR1 MNHEY, CDR2 SMNVEV (reference sequence). Between the trimmed V and J ends, which lost 6 bases and 1 base, there was a span of 13 bases. The CDR3 length is 15 residues. The CDR3, as DNA: TGTGCCAGCAGCCCCGGGGGGGATTCTGGAAACACCATATATTTT. Protein sequence: CASSPGGDSGNTIYF.

This clone was seen a few times. The rearrangement links TRBV7-3 to TRBJ2-7, with 7 bases lining up with TRBD1. Germline CDR1 SGHTA, CDR2 FQGTGA. The junction had 11 bases not matched to a gene; V was cut back by 1 base and J by 2 bases. The CDR3 sequence is 17 residues long. The CDR3 coding sequence is TGTGCCAGCAGCTTAATGGGGGACAGCCAGTCAACCTACGAGCAGTACTTC. It translates to CASSLMGDSQSTYEQYF.

CDR3: CASSPPQGGYTF. CDR3 nucleotide sequence: TGTGCCAGCAGCCCCCCCCAGGGTGGCTACACCTTC. This sequence joins TRBV7-9 and TRBJ1-2; TRBD1 is a possible D gene (5 bases). This CDR3 spans 12 amino acids. Germline-derived CDR1 and CDR2 are SEHNR and FQNEAQ (reference sequence). The V gene lost 5 bases and the J gene lost 7 bases, with 11 bases spanning the gap.

In this sample, this clone turned up a few times. The CDR3: CASSPRGFGGRGHLQGNEQFF. The CDR3 bases are TGTGCCAGCTCACCAAGAGGGTTCGGCGGGAGAGGGCATTTACAAGGGAATGAGCAGTTCTTC. The rearrangement links TRBV18 to TRBJ2-1, with 7 positions matching TRBD2. Trimming removed 2 bases from V and 7 bases from J; junction bases left unmatched: 26. The CDR3 is 21 amino acids. Germline CDR1 and CDR2: KGHSH and LQKENI.

The rearrangement uses TRBV14 and TRBJ2-1, with TRBD2 matching over 9 bases. The CDR3 has 16 amino acids. The germline CDR1 and CDR2 sequences are SGHDN and FVKESK. V was pared by 3 bases and J by 5 bases, with 8 bases of the junction left unmatched. CDR3 DNA sequence: TGTGCCAGCAGCCAGGGAATAGCGGGGGTGGACAATGAGCAGTTCTTC. Translation gives CASSQGIAGVDNEQFF.

The V gene is TRBV5-4, the J gene TRBJ2-7; 12 nucleotides align to TRBD1. The CDR3 has 15 amino acids. The junction had 10 bases not matched to a gene; V was cut back by 3 bases and J by 9 bases. Germline V gene lookup returns CDR1 SGHNT and CDR2 YYREEE (reference sequence). DNA for the CDR3: TGTGCCAGCAGCTACCCGGGACAGGGGGCTTCAAGGCAGTACTTC. This codes for CASSYPGQGASRQYF.

The genes are TRBV4-3 and TRBJ2-1, with 7 bases identical to TRBD2. The CDR3 covers 14 residues. Losses at the gene ends were 0 bases for V and 16 bases for J; bases not matched to a gene: 12. Germline lookup yields CDR1 LGHNA and CDR2 YSLEER. CDR3 sequence (DNA): TGCGCCAGCAGCCAAGACCGACTAGCTATTGAGCGATTCTTC. Encoded protein: CASSQDRLAIERFF.

CDR3 residues: CAWSVGISGGVADTQYF. The CDR3 DNA reads as TGTGCCTGGAGTGTGGGGATTAGCGGGGGAGTGGCAGATACGCAGTATTTT. The chain uses TRBV30 and TRBJ2-3, with TRBD2 matching 9 bases. With 0 bases clipped from V and 4 bases from J, the junction kept 11 bases outside the gene matches. Germline loops: CDR1 GTSNPN, CDR2 SVGIG (reference sequence). The CDR3 covers 17 residues. Complete variable domain (other parts from reference TRBV30 and TRBJ2-3): SQTIHQWPATLVQPVGSPLSLECTVEGTSNPNLYWYRQAAGRGLQLLFYSVGIGQISSEVPQNLSASRPQDRQFILSSKKLLLSDSGFYLCAWSVGISGGVADTQYFGPGTRLTVL.